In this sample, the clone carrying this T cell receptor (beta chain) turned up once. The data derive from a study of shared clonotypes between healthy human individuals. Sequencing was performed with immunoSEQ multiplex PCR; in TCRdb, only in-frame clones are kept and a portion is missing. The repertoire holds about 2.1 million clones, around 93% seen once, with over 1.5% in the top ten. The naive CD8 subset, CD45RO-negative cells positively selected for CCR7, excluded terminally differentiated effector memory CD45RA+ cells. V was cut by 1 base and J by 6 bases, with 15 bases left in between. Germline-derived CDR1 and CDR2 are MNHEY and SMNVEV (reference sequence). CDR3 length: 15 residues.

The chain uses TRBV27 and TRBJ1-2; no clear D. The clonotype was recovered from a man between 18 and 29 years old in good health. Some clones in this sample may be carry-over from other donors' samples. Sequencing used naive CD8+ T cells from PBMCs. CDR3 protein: CASSLYQSPDHGYTF. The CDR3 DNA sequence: TGTGCCAGCAGTTTATATCAGTCTCCAGACCATGGCTACACCTTC.